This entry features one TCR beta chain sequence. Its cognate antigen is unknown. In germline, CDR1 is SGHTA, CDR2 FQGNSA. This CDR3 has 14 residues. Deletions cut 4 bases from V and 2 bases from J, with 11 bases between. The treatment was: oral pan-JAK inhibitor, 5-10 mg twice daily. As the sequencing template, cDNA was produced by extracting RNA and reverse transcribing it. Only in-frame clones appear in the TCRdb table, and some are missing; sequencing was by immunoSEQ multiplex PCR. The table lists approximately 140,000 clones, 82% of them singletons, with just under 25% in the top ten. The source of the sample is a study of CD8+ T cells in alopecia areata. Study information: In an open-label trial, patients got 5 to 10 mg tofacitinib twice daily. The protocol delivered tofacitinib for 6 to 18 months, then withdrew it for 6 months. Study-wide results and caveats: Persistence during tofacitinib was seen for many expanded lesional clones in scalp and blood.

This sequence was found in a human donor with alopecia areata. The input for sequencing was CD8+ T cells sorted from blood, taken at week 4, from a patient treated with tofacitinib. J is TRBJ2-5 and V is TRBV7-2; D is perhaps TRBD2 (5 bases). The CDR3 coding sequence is TGTGCCAGCAGCTCCTATCGGACTCAAGAGACCCAGTACTTC. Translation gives CASSSYRTQETQYF.